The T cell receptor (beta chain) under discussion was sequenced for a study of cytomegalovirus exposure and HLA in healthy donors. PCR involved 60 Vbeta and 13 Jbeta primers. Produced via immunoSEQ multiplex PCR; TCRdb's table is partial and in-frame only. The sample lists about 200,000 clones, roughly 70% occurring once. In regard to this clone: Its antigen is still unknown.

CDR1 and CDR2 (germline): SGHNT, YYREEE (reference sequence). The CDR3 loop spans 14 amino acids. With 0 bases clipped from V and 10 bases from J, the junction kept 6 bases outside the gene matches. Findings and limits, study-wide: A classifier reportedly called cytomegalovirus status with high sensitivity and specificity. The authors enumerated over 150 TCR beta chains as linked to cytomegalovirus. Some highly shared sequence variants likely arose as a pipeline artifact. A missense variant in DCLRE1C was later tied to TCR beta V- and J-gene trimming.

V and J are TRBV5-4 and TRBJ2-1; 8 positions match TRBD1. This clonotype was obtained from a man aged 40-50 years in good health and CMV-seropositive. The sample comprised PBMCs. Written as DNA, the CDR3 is TGTGCCAGCAGCTTGGTTTGGCGGGACAGGGAGCAGTTCTTC. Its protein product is CASSLVWRDREQFF.